This TCR beta chain was recovered during a study of STAT3 mutations in large granular lymphocyte leukemia. Study outcomes and limitations: Every T-LGLL patient had at least one immunodominant TCRbeta clonotype. TCR clonotype switching after therapy occurred in about 30% of the 18 patients.

Germline trimming cut 4 bases from V and 6 bases from J; bases unmatched to any gene: 3. The CDR3 has 14 residues. Germline V CDR1 and CDR2: SGDLS, YYNGEE. The table came from immunoSEQ multiplex PCR; TCRdb's copy has only in-frame clones and leaves some out. The table lists about 42,000 clones, about 81% of them singletons. As concerns this clone: Its antigen is currently unknown.

This clonotype originated in a human donor with T large granular lymphocyte leukemia. Some clones in this sample may be carry-over from other donors' samples. The rearrangement joins TRBV9 to TRBJ2-3; 12 bases agree with TRBD2. Source material: PBMCs. The CDR3 sequence is CASSQGLAGDTQYF. CDR3 nucleotide sequence: TGTGCCAGCAGCCAAGGACTAGCGGGGGATACGCAGTATTTT.